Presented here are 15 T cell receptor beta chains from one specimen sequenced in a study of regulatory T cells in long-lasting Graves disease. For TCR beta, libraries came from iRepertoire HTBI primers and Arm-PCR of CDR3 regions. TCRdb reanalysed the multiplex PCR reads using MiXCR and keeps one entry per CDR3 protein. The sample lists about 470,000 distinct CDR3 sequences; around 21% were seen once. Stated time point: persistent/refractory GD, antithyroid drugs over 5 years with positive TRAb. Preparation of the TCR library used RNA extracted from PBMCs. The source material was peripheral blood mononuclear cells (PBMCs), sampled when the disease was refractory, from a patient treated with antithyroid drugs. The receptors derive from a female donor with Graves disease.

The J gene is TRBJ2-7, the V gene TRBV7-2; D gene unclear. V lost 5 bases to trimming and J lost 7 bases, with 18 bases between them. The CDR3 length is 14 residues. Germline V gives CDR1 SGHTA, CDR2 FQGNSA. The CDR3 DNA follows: TGTGCCAGCAGCCCACTCCCCGGGCCCGGGGAGCAGTACTTC. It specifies CASSPLPGPGEQYF.

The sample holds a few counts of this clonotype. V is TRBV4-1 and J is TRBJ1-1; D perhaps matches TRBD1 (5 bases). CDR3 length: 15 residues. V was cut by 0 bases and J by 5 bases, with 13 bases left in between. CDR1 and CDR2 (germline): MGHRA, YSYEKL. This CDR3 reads CASSQDHGGWTEAFF. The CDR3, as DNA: TGCGCCAGCAGCCAAGATCACGGGGGATGGACTGAAGCTTTCTTT.

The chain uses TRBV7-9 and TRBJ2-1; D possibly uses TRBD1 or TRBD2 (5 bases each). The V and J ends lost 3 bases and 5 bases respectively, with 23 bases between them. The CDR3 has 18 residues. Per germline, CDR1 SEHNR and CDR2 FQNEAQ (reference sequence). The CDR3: CASSFNFGGVDTDNEQFF. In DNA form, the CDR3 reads TGTGCCAGCAGCTTCAACTTTGGGGGTGTGGACACCGACAATGAGCAGTTCTTC.

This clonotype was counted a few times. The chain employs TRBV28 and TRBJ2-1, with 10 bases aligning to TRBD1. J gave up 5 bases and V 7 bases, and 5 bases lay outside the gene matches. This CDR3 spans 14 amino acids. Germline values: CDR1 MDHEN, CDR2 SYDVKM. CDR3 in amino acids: CASTWTGGHNEQFF. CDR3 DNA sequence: TGTGCCAGCACCTGGACAGGGGGGCACAATGAGCAGTTCTTC.

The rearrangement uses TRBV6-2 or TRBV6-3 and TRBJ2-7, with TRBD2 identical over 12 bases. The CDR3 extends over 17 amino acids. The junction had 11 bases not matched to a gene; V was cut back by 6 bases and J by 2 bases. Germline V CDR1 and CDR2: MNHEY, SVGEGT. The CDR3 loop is CASRDPGLAGRTYEQYF. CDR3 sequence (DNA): TGTGCCAGCAGAGATCCGGGACTAGCGGGCCGGACCTACGAGCAGTACTTC.

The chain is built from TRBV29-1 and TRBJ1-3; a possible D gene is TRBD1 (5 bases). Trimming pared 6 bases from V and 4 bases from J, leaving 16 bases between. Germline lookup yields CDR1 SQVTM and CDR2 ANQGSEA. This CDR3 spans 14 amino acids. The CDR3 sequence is CSVRPKGTGNTIYF. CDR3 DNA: TGCAGCGTGCGCCCTAAGGGGACGGGAAACACCATATATTTT. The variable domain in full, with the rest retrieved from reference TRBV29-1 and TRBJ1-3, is SAVISQKPSRDICQRGTSLTIQCQVDSQVTMMFWYRQQPGQSLTLIATANQGSEATYESGFVIDKFPISRPNLTFSTLTVSNMSPEDSSIYLCSVRPKGTGNTIYFGEGSWLTVV.

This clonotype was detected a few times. DNA of the CDR3: TGTGCCAGCAGTTATACTAGCCATACTACGACATTCACAGATACGCAGTATTTT. It translates to CASSYTSHTTTFTDTQYF. The gene calls are TRBV6-5 and TRBJ2-3, with D perhaps matching TRBD2 (6 bases). From germline, CDR1 is MNHEY and CDR2 SVGAGI. The CDR3 spans 18 residues. Trimming pared 3 bases from V and 2 bases from J, leaving 21 bases between.

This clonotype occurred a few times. CDR3 region: CARDVIRQPSNQPQHF. The CDR3 nucleotides are TGTGCCAGAGACGTTATAAGACAACCGAGCAATCAGCCCCAGCATTTT. The chain is built from TRBV7-8 and TRBJ1-5; D is unclear. Germline V gives CDR1 SGHVS, CDR2 FQNEAQ. The CDR3 consists of 16 residues. V gave up 9 bases and J gave up 1 base, with 19 bases separating them.

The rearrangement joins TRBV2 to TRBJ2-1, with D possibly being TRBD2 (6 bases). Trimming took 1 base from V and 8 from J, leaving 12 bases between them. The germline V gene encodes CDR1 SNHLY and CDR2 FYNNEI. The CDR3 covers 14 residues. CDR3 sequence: CASSEGPEGDEQFF. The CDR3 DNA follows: TGTGCCAGCAGTGAAGGACCGGAGGGCGATGAGCAGTTCTTC. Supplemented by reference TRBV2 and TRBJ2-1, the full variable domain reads EPEVTQTPSHQVTQMGQEVILRCVPISNHLYFYWYRQILGQKVEFLVSFYNNEISEKSEIFDDQFSVERPDGSNFTLKIRSTKLEDSAMYFCASSEGPEGDEQFFGPGTRLTVL.

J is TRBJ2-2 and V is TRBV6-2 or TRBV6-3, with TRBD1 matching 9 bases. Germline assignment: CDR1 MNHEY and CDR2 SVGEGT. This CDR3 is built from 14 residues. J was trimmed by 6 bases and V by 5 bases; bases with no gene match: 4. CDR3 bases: TGTGCCAGCAGTAGGGACAGGGCGGCCGGGGAGCTGTTTTTT. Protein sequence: CASSRDRAAGELFF.

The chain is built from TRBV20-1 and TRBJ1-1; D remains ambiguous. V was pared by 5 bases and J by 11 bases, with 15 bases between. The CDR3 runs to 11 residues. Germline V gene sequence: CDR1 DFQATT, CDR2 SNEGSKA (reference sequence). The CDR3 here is CSAGLRTAAFF. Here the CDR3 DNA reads TGCAGTGCTGGACTAAGGACGGCGGCTTTCTTT.

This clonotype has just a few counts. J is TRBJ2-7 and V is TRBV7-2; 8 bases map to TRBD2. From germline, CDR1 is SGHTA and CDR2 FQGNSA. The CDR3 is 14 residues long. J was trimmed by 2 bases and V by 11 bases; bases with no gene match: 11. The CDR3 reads CAASGGGGTYEQYF. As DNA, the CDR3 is TGTGCCGCCTCCGGGGGCGGGGGGACCTACGAGCAGTACTTC.

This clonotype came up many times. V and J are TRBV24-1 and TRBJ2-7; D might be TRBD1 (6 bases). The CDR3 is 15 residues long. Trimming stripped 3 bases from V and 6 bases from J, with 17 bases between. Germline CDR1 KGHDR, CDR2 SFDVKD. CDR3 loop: CATSDQRTALGEQYF. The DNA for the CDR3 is TGTGCCACCAGTGATCAAAGGACAGCCCTGGGCGAGCAGTACTTC.

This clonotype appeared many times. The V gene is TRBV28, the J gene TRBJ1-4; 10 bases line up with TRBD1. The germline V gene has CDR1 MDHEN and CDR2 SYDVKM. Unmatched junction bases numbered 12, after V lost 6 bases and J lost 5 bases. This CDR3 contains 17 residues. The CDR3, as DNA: TGTGCCAGCAGGCTATCCGGGACAGGGGAGGGGAATGAAAAACTGTTTTTT. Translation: CASRLSGTGEGNEKLFF. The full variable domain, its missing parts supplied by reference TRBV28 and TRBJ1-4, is DVKVTQSSRYLVKRTGEKVFLECVQDMDHENMFWYRQDPGLGLRLIYFSYDVKMKEKGDIPEGYSVSREKKERFSLILESASTNQTSMYLCASRLSGTGEGNEKLFFGSGTQLSVL.

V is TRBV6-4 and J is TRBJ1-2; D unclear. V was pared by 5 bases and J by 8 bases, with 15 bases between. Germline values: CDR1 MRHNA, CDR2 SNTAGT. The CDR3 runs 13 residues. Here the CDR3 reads CASSYFGGSGYTF. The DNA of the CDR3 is TGTGCCAGCAGTTATTTCGGAGGGTCAGGCTACACCTTC.